A selection of T cell receptor beta chains follows, all from one sample in a study of cytomegalovirus exposure and HLA in healthy donors. Assay: immunoSEQ multiplex PCR; the TCRdb copy retains only in-frame clones and omits some. The sample has over 200,000 clones; over 65% are singletons. Source material: PBMCs. These receptors originate from a woman aged 18-29 years in good health and CMV-seronegative. The CDR3 runs from the conserved cysteine through the conserved F or W. The D gene is left open where the match is weak. Only part of the rows carry a size: once, few, many, or a class if the clone is expanded.

V	length	D	size	J	DNA	CDR3
TRBV18	16	-	-	TRBJ1-5	TGTGCCAGCTCACCTGGTCAGGGGATTAGGGATCAGCCCCAGCATTTT	CASSPGQGIRDQPQHF
TRBV10-1	13	-	-	TRBJ2-1	TGCGCCAGCAGTGAGCCCGGCCTCGATGAGCAGTTCTTC	CASSEPGLDEQFF
TRBV7-9	15	TRBD2	few	TRBJ2-3	TGTGCCAGCGGTAAAACTAGCGGGAGCTCAGATACGCAGTATTTT	CASGKTSGSSDTQYF
TRBV28	15	TRBD1	-	TRBJ1-5	TGTGCCAGCAGTTTAGGGGACAGACTCAATCAGCCCCAGCATTTT	CASSLGDRLNQPQHF
TRBV11-2	14	TRBD1	-	TRBJ1-5	TGTGCCAGCAGCATCGACAGGGGGGAGAAGCCCCAGCATTTT	CASSIDRGEKPQHF
TRBV18	13	-	-	TRBJ2-7	TGTGCCAGCTCACCAGGGCAACGCTACGAGCAGTACTTC	CASSPGQRYEQYF
TRBV9	14	-	-	TRBJ2-3	TGTGCCAGCAGCGGGGGGGCCCCCACAGATACGCAGTATTTT	CASSGGAPTDTQYF
TRBV6-1	14	TRBD2	-	TRBJ2-7	TGTGCCAGCAGACCCGGACTAGCGGTCTACGAGCAGTACTTC	CASRPGLAVYEQYF
TRBV2	12	-	once	TRBJ1-3	TGTGCCAGCAGTGAAGAGGATGACACCATATATTTT	CASSEEDDTIYF
TRBV9	13	-	once	TRBJ1-2	TGTGCCAGCAGCGTAGAGGGCTTGGATGGCTACACCTTC	CASSVEGLDGYTF